The next 28 T cell receptor beta chains were all read from a single sample in a study of monozygotic twins with inflammatory bowel disease. TCRdb reanalyzed the 5' RACE reads and collapses them to one entry per CDR3 protein, without DNA. Recorded for this sample: about 160,000 distinct CDR3 sequences. Sequenced sample: blood. Source of these receptors: a human donor with ulcerative colitis or Crohn's disease, or a healthy co-twin of an affected twin (not recorded which).

Here the CDR3 reads CASSLVLAKNIQYF. The chain employs TRBV12-3 or TRBV12-4 and TRBJ2-4. CDR3 length: 14 residues.

V and J are TRBV7-8 and TRBJ2-1. The CDR3 loop spans 15 amino acids. CDR1 SGHVS and CDR2 FQNEAQ come from the germline V gene. The CDR3: CASSRSGSSYNEQFF.

The V gene is TRBV20-1, the J gene TRBJ2-5; the D call of TRBD2 rests on TCRdb alone, since no DNA is present to check it. CDR1 DFQATT and CDR2 SNEGSKA come from the germline V gene (reference sequence). The CDR3 totals 14 residues. Here the CDR3 reads CSARRTSGSETQYF.

The gene calls are TRBV18 and TRBJ1-6. The CDR3 sequence is 13 residues long. CDR1 KGHSH and CDR2 LQKENI come from the germline V gene. This CDR3 is CASSPSAHYDLHF. Using reference TRBV18 and TRBJ1-6 for the parts outside the CDR3, the full variable domain is NAGVMQNPRHLVRRRGQEARLRCSPMKGHSHVYWYRQLPEEGLKFMVYLQKENIIDESGMPKERFSAEFPKEGPSILRIQQVVRGDSAAYFCASSPSAHYDLHFGNGTRLTVT.

V usage is TRBV18 and J usage is TRBJ2-3. This CDR3 spans 15 amino acids. From germline, CDR1 is KGHSH and CDR2 LQKENI. CDR3 amino acids: CASSPPGTSTDTQYF.

The rearrangement links TRBV20-1 to TRBJ1-1; TCRdb gives TRBD1 as the D gene, but with no DNA this cannot be confirmed. The length of the CDR3 is 11 residues. Germline V CDR1 and CDR2: DFQATT, SNEGSKA (reference sequence). The CDR3: CSAGGETEAFF.

The chain combines TRBV12-3 or TRBV12-4 with TRBJ2-3; TCRdb's D call, TRBD2, is unchecked because there is no DNA. The CDR3 spans 15 residues. The CDR3 loop reads CASSRLAGYTDTQYF.

This chain connects TRBV10-3 to TRBJ2-7. CDR1 is ENHRY, CDR2 SYGVKD, per germline. The CDR3 spans 14 residues. The CDR3 here is CAISDSSSSYEQYF.

The chain uses TRBV5-1 and TRBJ2-1; absent DNA, TCRdb's TRBD2 call cannot be checked. Germline CDR1 is SGHRS and CDR2 is YFSETQ. This CDR3 has 17 amino acids. The CDR3 protein is CASSPGLAGVQYNEQFF. The full variable domain, in which reference TRBV5-1 and TRBJ2-1 provide the parts outside the CDR3, is KAGVTQTPRYLIKTRGQQVTLSCSPISGHRSVSWYQQTPGQGLQFLFEYFSETQRNKGNFPGRFSGRQFSNSRSEMNVSTLELGDSALYLCASSPGLAGVQYNEQFFGPGTRLTVL.

J is TRBJ2-2 and V is TRBV9; TCRdb gives TRBD2 as the D gene, but with no DNA this cannot be confirmed. CDR1 SGDLS and CDR2 YYNGEE come from the germline V gene. CDR3 length: 16 amino acids. CDR3 residues: CASSRDSRLNTGELFF.

This rearrangement joins TRBV28 to TRBJ1-3. Germline V CDR1 and CDR2: MDHEN, SYDVKM. This CDR3 spans 15 amino acids. The CDR3 sequence: CASSLHDSNRNTIYF.

V usage is TRBV5-1 and J usage is TRBJ1-2; TCRdb returns TRBD1, unconfirmable since there is no DNA. CDR1 SGHRS and CDR2 YFSETQ come from the germline V gene. The CDR3 has 19 amino acids. CDR3 residues: CASSSPRLGATDGVYGYTF.

This sequence joins TRBV27 and TRBJ1-3. This CDR3 has 15 residues. In germline, CDR1 is MNHEY, CDR2 SMNVEV (reference sequence). This CDR3 is CASSPRLRSGNTIYF.

The genes are TRBV5-1 and TRBJ1-1; the TCRdb D gene call, TRBD1, has no DNA to confirm it. Germline V gene data show CDR1 as SGHRS and CDR2 as YFSETQ. The CDR3 sequence is 15 residues long. This chain's CDR3 is CASSLRWGRNTEAFF.

The rearrangement uses TRBV7-6 and TRBJ2-2. In germline, CDR1 is SGHVS, CDR2 FNYEAQ. The CDR3 length is 16 residues. CDR3: CASSFLDLAGTGELFF.

CDR3 amino acids: CASIQGLGYFYEQYF. The gene calls are TRBV5-6 and TRBJ2-7; there is no DNA to check the TCRdb D call of TRBD1. This CDR3 region has 15 residues. CDR1 is SGHDT, CDR2 YYEEEE, per germline.

CDR3 residues: CASSSTPGQSLAYGYTF. The V gene is TRBV7-9, the J gene TRBJ1-2; TCRdb's D call, TRBD1, is unchecked because there is no DNA. Germline V CDR1 and CDR2: SEHNR, FQNEAQ (reference sequence). The CDR3 loop spans 17 amino acids.

This rearrangement joins TRBV4-3 to TRBJ1-3; TCRdb outputs TRBD1, but without DNA this stays unchecked. The CDR3 totals 14 residues. CDR1 is LGHNA, CDR2 YSLEER, per germline. CDR3 protein: CASSQNRAGNTIYF.

The V and J genes are TRBV29-1 and TRBJ2-5; TCRdb selects TRBD1, and the lack of DNA leaves this call unchecked. The CDR3 runs 14 residues. Germline values: CDR1 SQVTM, CDR2 ANQGSEA. CDR3 in amino acids: CSVPLWTGGETQYF.

This chain links TRBV6-1 with TRBJ1-5; TCRdb's assignment of TRBD1 cannot be checked, as there is no DNA. The CDR3 extends over 12 amino acids. Per the germline V gene, CDR1 is MNHNS and CDR2 is SASEGT. The CDR3 reads CASSSGDQPQHF.

This chain joins TRBV29-1 and TRBJ1-1; TCRdb designates TRBD1, a call that cannot be tested without DNA. The germline V gene encodes CDR1 SQVTM and CDR2 ANQGSEA. The CDR3 runs 13 residues. This chain's CDR3 is CSARTGANTEAFF.

The rearrangement links TRBV6-6 to TRBJ2-2; TCRdb designates TRBD1, a call that cannot be tested without DNA. The germline gives CDR1 MNHNY, CDR2 SVGAGI (reference sequence). This CDR3 spans 14 amino acids. This CDR3 reads CATIARGNTGELFF.

This chain uses TRBV28 with TRBJ1-5; there is no DNA to check the TCRdb D call of TRBD1. Germline CDR1 is MDHEN and CDR2 is SYDVKM. The CDR3 has 16 residues. CDR3 sequence reads: CASSRTSGTLGQPQHF.

The rearrangement links TRBV10-3 to TRBJ2-1; TCRdb's assignment of TRBD1 cannot be checked, as there is no DNA. Germline values: CDR1 ENHRY, CDR2 SYGVKD. The CDR3 is 14 amino acids. This CDR3 is CAISFDRGRDEQFF.

The rearrangement joins TRBV9 to TRBJ2-1; TCRdb picks TRBD2, but there is no DNA to check that call. The CDR3 is made up of 15 amino acids. Germline lookup yields CDR1 SGDLS and CDR2 YYNGEE. This CDR3 is CASSVDGRGFDEQFF.

This rearrangement joins TRBV4-2 to TRBJ2-7; TCRdb gives TRBD1 as the D gene, but with no DNA this cannot be confirmed. The CDR3 covers 19 residues. Germline assignment: CDR1 LGHNA and CDR2 YNFKEQ. CDR3 region: CASSPLGRGTRSVSYEQYF.

Here the CDR3 reads CASSPGVTYEQYF. This chain links TRBV18 with TRBJ2-7. Germline CDR1 is KGHSH and CDR2 is LQKENI. The CDR3 totals 13 residues.

This chain joins TRBV6-5 and TRBJ2-2. The CDR3 contains 13 residues. Germline loops: CDR1 MNHEY, CDR2 SVGAGI. CDR3 sequence reads: CASGQLNTGELFF.